Presented here are 4 T cell receptor beta chains from one specimen sequenced in a study of blood T cell repertoires in COVID-19. Using immunoSEQ multiplex PCR, the repertoire was profiled, and TCRdb retains in-frame clones only, with some absent. The repertoire holds more than 200,000 clones, with around 90% as singletons. Input material: PBMCs or T cells enriched from blood (not recorded which). The receptors were sampled from a woman aged 30 to 39 who had been exposed to COVID-19.

The gene calls are TRBV18 and TRBJ1-1; 8 nucleotides agree with TRBD1. V lost 6 bases to trimming and J lost 3 bases; unmatched junction nucleotides: 9. Germline lookup yields CDR1 KGHSH and CDR2 LQKENI. There are 15 residues in the CDR3. DNA of the CDR3: TGTGCCAGCTCGCCCGGGACAGGACCCTACACTGAAGCTTTCTTT. Translation gives CASSPGTGPYTEAFF.

The chain joins TRBV18 to TRBJ1-2; D is possibly TRBD1 (5 bases). V lost 5 bases and J lost 4, with 8 bases in between. There are 12 residues in the CDR3. Germline-derived CDR1 and CDR2 are KGHSH and LQKENI. CDR3 sequence (DNA): TGTGCCAGCTCAGAGACAGCCTATGGCTACACCTTC. Its translation is CASSETAYGYTF. The variable domain in full, with the rest retrieved from reference TRBV18 and TRBJ1-2, is NAGVMQNPRHLVRRRGQEARLRCSPMKGHSHVYWYRQLPEEGLKFMVYLQKENIIDESGMPKERFSAEFPKEGPSILRIQQVVRGDSAAYFCASSETAYGYTFGSGTRLTVV.

This clone appeared a few times. V is TRBV3-1 (or the pseudogene TRBV3-2) and J is TRBJ2-2; TRBD2 might be the D (5 bases). V was shortened by 6 bases and J by 5 bases, with 16 bases between the two germline ends. Germline CDR1 LGHDT, CDR2 YNNKEL (reference sequence). CDR3 length equals 15 residues. The CDR3 region is CASRRGGGFTGELFF. CDR3 bases: TGTGCCAGCAGGCGAGGTGGCGGGTTTACCGGGGAGCTGTTTTTT.

This clone was seen a single time. This chain uses TRBV29-1 with TRBJ1-1; 8 positions match TRBD1. The junction had 11 bases not matched to a gene; V was cut back by 4 bases and J by 10 bases. The CDR3 length is 13 residues. The V gene's germline CDR1 is SQVTM and CDR2 ANQGSEA. The CDR3 here is CSVVTYGGTGAFF. DNA for the CDR3: TGCAGCGTTGTAACGTACGGGGGGACAGGAGCTTTCTTT.